Shown below are 24 T cell receptor beta chains from a single sample sequenced in a study of shared clonotypes between healthy human individuals. Method: immunoSEQ multiplex PCR; TCRdb's copy keeps in-frame clones and lacks some. The table lists more than 1.2 million clones, 98% of them singletons. Sequenced: naive CD4+ T cells sorted from blood. Subset given: CD45RA+ positively selected. These receptors came from a man aged 25 to 45 in good health.

The CDR3 here is CASRPGAHSNQPQHF. The CDR3 region has the DNA TGTGCCAGTAGACCAGGGGCACATAGCAATCAGCCCCAGCATTTT. The chain employs TRBV19 and TRBJ1-5; perhaps TRBD1 as D (6 bases). The CDR3 contains 15 residues. CDR1 LNHDA and CDR2 SQIVND come from the germline V gene (reference sequence). Trimming cost V 6 bases and J 0 bases, with 12 bases left between them.

The DNA for the CDR3 is TGTGCCAGCTTCCGGACAGGGGGATCGAATGAGCAGTTCTTC. Protein product: CASFRTGGSNEQFF. This chain links TRBV6-6 with TRBJ2-1, with 10 bases fitting TRBD1. This CDR3 spans 14 amino acids. Germline V gives CDR1 MNHNY, CDR2 SVGAGI (reference sequence). J was trimmed by 7 bases and V by 8 bases; bases with no gene match: 8.

V is TRBV9 and J is TRBJ1-5; 9 positions match TRBD1. Trimming took 3 bases from V and 0 from J; bases not matched to a gene: 4. The CDR3 sequence is 16 residues long. From germline, CDR1 is SGDLS and CDR2 YYNGEE. CDR3: CASSAGTGSSNQPQHF. The CDR3 DNA is TGTGCCAGCAGCGCCGGGACAGGGAGTAGCAATCAGCCCCAGCATTTT. The variable domain in full, completed from reference TRBV9 and TRBJ1-5, reads DSGVTQTPKHLITATGQRVTLRCSPRSGDLSVYWYQQSLDQGLQFLIQYYNGEERAKGNILERFSAQQFPDLHSELNLSSLELGDSALYFCASSAGTGSSNQPQHFGDGTRLSIL.

This clone showed up just once. This chain joins TRBV5-4 and TRBJ2-2; unclear D gene. The CDR3 has 13 amino acids. V dropped 1 base and J dropped 5 bases, with 6 bases sitting between them. Germline CDR1 and CDR2: SGHNT and YYREEE (reference sequence). The chain's CDR3 is CASSLPGTGELFF. CDR3 DNA sequence: TGTGCCAGCAGCTTGCCCGGGACCGGGGAGCTGTTTTTT.

The CDR3 DNA reads as TGCGCCAGCAGCCTCTCCGGGACTAGCGGGAGAGGCGGCACAGATACGCAGTATTTT. Amino acids: CASSLSGTSGRGGTDTQYF. The rearrangement links TRBV4-1 to TRBJ2-3, with 14 bases lining up with TRBD2. From germline, CDR1 is MGHRA and CDR2 YSYEKL. The CDR3 sequence is 19 residues long. Trimming cost V 4 bases and J 1 base; bases outside gene matches: 10.

The rearrangement uses TRBV9 and TRBJ2-1, with 7 bases identical to TRBD2. Unmatched junction bases numbered 10, after V lost 0 bases and J lost 10 bases. The V gene's germline CDR1 is SGDLS and CDR2 YYNGEE. The CDR3 contains 15 residues. CDR3 sequence reads: CASSVEGGRAFEQFF. Here the CDR3 DNA reads TGTGCCAGCAGCGTAGAGGGTGGGAGGGCCTTCGAGCAGTTCTTC.

The chain carries TRBV6-1 and TRBJ1-3; D is undetermined. Germline V gives CDR1 MNHNS, CDR2 SASEGT. The CDR3 consists of 13 residues. V lost 7 bases and J lost 3, with 10 bases in between. CDR3 protein: CASMKGFGNTIYF. Here the CDR3 DNA reads TGTGCCAGCATGAAGGGTTTTGGAAACACCATATATTTT.

V gene TRBV19 combines with J gene TRBJ2-7; 9 bases are shared with TRBD1. The V gene's germline CDR1 is LNHDA and CDR2 SQIVND (reference sequence). The junction had 12 bases not matched to a gene; V was cut back by 5 bases and J by 4 bases. The CDR3 spans 16 residues. CDR3 region: CASSARGGTGTYEQYF. The CDR3 DNA sequence: TGTGCCAGTAGTGCAAGGGGAGGGACAGGGACATACGAGCAGTACTTC.

This clone was observed once. CDR3 loop: CASSPLAGGNTDTQYF. The DNA for the CDR3 is TGTGCCAGTAGTCCACTAGCGGGAGGGAACACAGATACGCAGTATTTT. The chain links TRBV19 to TRBJ2-3; 13 bases align to TRBD2. The CDR3 spans 16 residues. Germline V gives CDR1 LNHDA, CDR2 SQIVND (reference sequence). Unmatched junction bases numbered 4, after V lost 5 bases and J lost 2 bases. The full variable domain, rest sourced from reference TRBV19 and TRBJ2-3, is DGGITQSPKYLFRKEGQNVTLSCEQNLNHDAMYWYRQDPGQGLRLIYYSQIVNDFQKGDIAEGYSVSREKKESFPLTVTSAQKNPTAFYLCASSPLAGGNTDTQYFGPGTRLTVL.

The table lists this clone with a count of one. This rearrangement joins TRBV5-1 to TRBJ2-1; no definite D call. Trimming took off 0 bases at V and 2 bases at J, with 9 bases between the two ends. This CDR3 has 15 residues. The germline V gene encodes CDR1 SGHRS and CDR2 YFSETQ. For the CDR3, the DNA is TGCGCCAGCAGCTTGGTGGGGTTTACCTACAATGAGCAGTTCTTC. It is translated as CASSLVGFTYNEQFF. Full variable domain (outside the CDR3, taken from reference TRBV5-1 and TRBJ2-1): KAGVTQTPRYLIKTRGQQVTLSCSPISGHRSVSWYQQTPGQGLQFLFEYFSETQRNKGNFPGRFSGRQFSNSRSEMNVSTLELGDSALYLCASSLVGFTYNEQFFGPGTRLTVL.

The chain employs TRBV5-1 and TRBJ2-1; the match to TRBD2 covers 9 bases. This CDR3 contains 16 residues. Losses at the gene ends were 4 bases for V and 6 bases for J; bases not matched to a gene: 11. The V gene's germline CDR1 is SGHRS and CDR2 YFSETQ. CDR3 sequence (DNA): TGCGCCAGCAGCGTAGCGATAGCGGGAGACCCCAATGAGCAGTTCTTC. Amino acid sequence: CASSVAIAGDPNEQFF.

V usage is TRBV15 and J usage is TRBJ2-5, with D perhaps TRBD1 (6 bases). The V gene lost 4 bases and the J gene lost 2 bases, with 20 bases spanning the gap. The CDR3 sequence is 17 residues long. Per the germline V gene, CDR1 is LNHNV and CDR2 is YYDKDF (reference sequence). The CDR3 region is CATSIEQGFRRQETQYF. Here the CDR3 DNA reads TGTGCCACCAGCATCGAACAGGGTTTCCGTCGACAAGAGACCCAGTACTTC.

The rearrangement joins TRBV2 to TRBJ1-1; TRBD1 aligns across 7 bases. Trimming took 4 bases from V and 0 from J; bases not matched to a gene: 11. Germline V gene data show CDR1 as SNHLY and CDR2 as FYNNEI. The CDR3 contains 17 residues. In DNA form, the CDR3 reads TGTGCCAGCAGTGTTATTCGGACAGGCGACCTGAACACTGAAGCTTTCTTT. Translation: CASSVIRTGDLNTEAFF.

V is TRBV10-2 and J is TRBJ1-3; no definite D call. The CDR3 length is 16 residues. Deletions cut 5 bases from V and 2 bases from J, with 16 bases between. Germline values: CDR1 WSHSY, CDR2 SAAADI. Here the CDR3 DNA reads TGCGCCAGCAGTAACCGAAGAGACACGACTGGAAACACCATATATTTT. It is translated as CASSNRRDTTGNTIYF.

The table lists this clone with a count of one. The chain has TRBV18 and TRBJ1-3, with D possibly TRBD1 on 6 matching bases. The germline CDR1 and CDR2 sequences are KGHSH and LQKENI. CDR3 size: 16 residues. V lost 0 bases and J 0 bases, leaving 9 bases between the germline ends. The DNA of the CDR3 is TGTGCCAGCTCACCACCTTACAGGGTCTCTGGAAACACCATATATTTT. Its protein is CASSPPYRVSGNTIYF.

The rearrangement links TRBV18 to TRBJ2-5, with TRBD2 as a possible D gene (6 bases). The V gene's germline CDR1 is KGHSH and CDR2 LQKENI. This CDR3 is 15 amino acids long. Trimming removed 3 bases from V and 2 bases from J, with 13 bases in between. This CDR3 reads CASSPGGAGQETQYF. In nucleotides, the CDR3 is TGTGCCAGCTCACCGGGGGGAGCAGGGCAAGAGACCCAGTACTTC.

This clone was recorded only once. V usage is TRBV2 and J usage is TRBJ2-7; TRBD1 might be the D (5 bases). The germline CDR1 and CDR2 sequences are SNHLY and FYNNEI. The CDR3 extends over 16 amino acids. Trimming removed 5 bases from V and 4 bases from J, with 21 bases in between. CDR3 region: CASSRLTAKWVYEQYF. The DNA of the CDR3 is TGTGCCAGCAGTCGCTTGACAGCCAAATGGGTATACGAGCAGTACTTC.

This chain uses TRBV5-1 with TRBJ2-1; 8 bases fit TRBD2. V lost 3 bases to trimming and J lost 2 bases; unmatched junction nucleotides: 10. The CDR3 covers 17 residues. Germline CDR1 is SGHRS and CDR2 is YFSETQ. Here the CDR3 DNA reads TGCGCCAGCAGCTCGCATTTCGGGAGGGAGGCCTACAATGAGCAGTTCTTC. Its translation: CASSSHFGREAYNEQFF.

This chain connects TRBV6-5 to TRBJ1-1; 7 bases match TRBD1. The junction had 7 bases not matched to a gene; V was cut back by 5 bases and J by 4 bases. This CDR3 is 14 amino acids long. Germline V gene data show CDR1 as MNHEY and CDR2 as SVGAGI. CDR3 region: CASSTIPGGTEAFF. As DNA, the CDR3 is TGTGCCAGCAGTACCATTCCAGGGGGCACTGAAGCTTTCTTT.

V gene TRBV5-4 combines with J gene TRBJ2-5, with 7 bases aligning to TRBD2. With V trimmed by 0 bases and J by 3 bases, 8 bases remained unmatched. Germline V gene lookup returns CDR1 SGHNT and CDR2 YYREEE (reference sequence). The CDR3 is made up of 16 amino acids. CDR3 bases: TGTGCCAGCAGCTTGGGGGAGGGCAGAGTTAAAGAGACCCAGTACTTC. Its protein product is CASSLGEGRVKETQYF. The full variable domain, in which reference TRBV5-4 and TRBJ2-5 provide the parts outside the CDR3, is ETGVTQSPTHLIKTRGQQVTLRCSSQSGHNTVSWYQQALGQGPQFIFQYYREEENGRGNFPPRFSGLQFPNYSSELNVNALELDDSALYLCASSLGEGRVKETQYFGPGTRLLVL.

With regard to this clone: A read error may account for a junction end that differs from germline. J is TRBJ2-7 and V is TRBV11-1; perhaps TRBD1 as D (6 bases). CDR3 length: 16 amino acids. Germline V gene data show CDR1 as SGHAT and CDR2 as FQDESV (reference sequence). CDR3 region: CATSRGWGNGSYEQYF. As DNA, the CDR3 is TGTGCCACCAGCAGGGGCTGGGGTAACGGCTCCTACGAGCAGTACTTC.

The rearrangement joins TRBV5-1 to TRBJ1-2; D is possibly TRBD1 (5 bases). Between the trimmed V and J ends, which lost 0 bases and 8 bases, there was a span of 20 bases. In germline, CDR1 is SGHRS, CDR2 YFSETQ. The CDR3 extends over 16 amino acids. Here the CDR3 reads CASSLGDPRVLWGYTF. The CDR3, as DNA: TGCGCCAGCAGCTTGGGGGACCCCCGAGTACTATGGGGCTACACCTTC. The whole variable domain, filled in from reference TRBV5-1 and TRBJ1-2, reads KAGVTQTPRYLIKTRGQQVTLSCSPISGHRSVSWYQQTPGQGLQFLFEYFSETQRNKGNFPGRFSGRQFSNSRSEMNVSTLELGDSALYLCASSLGDPRVLWGYTFGSGTRLTVV.

As DNA, the CDR3 is TGTGCCAGCAGCTTGGAGGGGGTCTTCTATGGCTACACCTTC. This encodes CASSLEGVFYGYTF. The chain combines TRBV7-9 with TRBJ1-2, with a tentative D call TRBD1 (6 bases). CDR1 and CDR2 (germline): SEHNR, FQNEAQ (reference sequence). The CDR3 consists of 14 residues. V lost 3 bases and J 4 bases, leaving 12 bases between the germline ends.

The chain has TRBV4-3 and TRBJ1-1; TRBD1 agrees at 8 bases. The CDR3 loop spans 15 amino acids. Germline V gene data show CDR1 as LGHNA and CDR2 as YSLEER. V gave up 3 bases and J gave up 4 bases; unmatched junction bases: 7. CDR3 sequence: CASSHGQGLGTEAFF. The CDR3 coding sequence is TGCGCCAGCAGCCACGGACAGGGTTTAGGCACTGAAGCTTTCTTT.